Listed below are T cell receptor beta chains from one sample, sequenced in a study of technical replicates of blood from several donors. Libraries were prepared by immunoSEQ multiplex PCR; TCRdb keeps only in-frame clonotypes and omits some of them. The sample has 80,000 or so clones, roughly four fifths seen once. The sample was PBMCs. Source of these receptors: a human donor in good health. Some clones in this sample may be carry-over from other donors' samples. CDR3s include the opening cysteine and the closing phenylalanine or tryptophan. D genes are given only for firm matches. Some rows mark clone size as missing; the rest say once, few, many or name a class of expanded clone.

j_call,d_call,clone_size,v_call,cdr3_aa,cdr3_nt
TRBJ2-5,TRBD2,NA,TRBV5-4,CASSLAGGERLRETQYF,TGTGCCAGCAGCTTGGCGGGAGGGGAGAGGTTGAGAGAGACCCAGTACTTC
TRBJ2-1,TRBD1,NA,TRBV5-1,CASSYSGGPLDEQFF,TGCGCCAGCAGCTACTCAGGGGGCCCTCTTGATGAGCAGTTCTTC
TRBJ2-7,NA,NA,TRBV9,CASSVGAGSYEQYF,TGTGCCAGCAGCGTAGGTGCGGGAAGCTACGAGCAGTACTTC
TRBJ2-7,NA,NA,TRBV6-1,CASRRDWSYEQYF,TGTGCCAGCAGGAGGGACTGGTCCTACGAGCAGTACTTC
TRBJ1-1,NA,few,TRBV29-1,CSEQGDYGTEAFF,TGCAGCGAGCAAGGGGATTATGGGACTGAAGCTTTCTTT
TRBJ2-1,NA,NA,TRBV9,CASSPLPAGRSEQFF,TGTGCCAGCAGCCCACTCCCGGCGGGGCGAAGTGAGCAGTTCTTC
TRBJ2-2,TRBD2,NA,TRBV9,CASSLLAGGELFF,TGTGCCAGCAGCCTCCTAGCGGGCGGGGAGCTGTTTTTT
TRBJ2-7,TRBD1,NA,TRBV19,CASSPRQGFDEQYF,TGTGCCAGTAGTCCAAGACAGGGGTTCGACGAGCAGTACTTC
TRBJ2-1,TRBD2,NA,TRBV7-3,CASSPKPAGISNEQFF,TGTGCCAGCAGCCCGAAACCAGCGGGAATTAGCAATGAGCAGTTCTTC
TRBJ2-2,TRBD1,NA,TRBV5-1,CASSFRTGGTGELFF,TGCGCCAGCAGCTTCCGGACAGGCGGCACCGGGGAGCTGTTTTTT
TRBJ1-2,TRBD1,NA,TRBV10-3,CAINHAGQGSGYTF,TGTGCCATCAATCACGCGGGACAGGGATCTGGCTACACCTTC
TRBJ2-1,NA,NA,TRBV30,CAWSLHTGSYNEQFF,TGTGCCTGGAGCCTCCATACGGGCTCCTACAATGAGCAGTTCTTC
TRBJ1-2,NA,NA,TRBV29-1,CSYLTEANYGYTF,TGCAGCTATTTGACAGAAGCTAACTATGGCTACACCTTC
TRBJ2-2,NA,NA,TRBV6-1,CASEDSRELFF,TGTGCCAGCGAGGACAGTAGGGAGCTGTTTTTT
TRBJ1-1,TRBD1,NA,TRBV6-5,CASSHPPGQGAAFF,TGTGCCAGCAGTCACCCACCGGGACAGGGTGCAGCTTTCTTT
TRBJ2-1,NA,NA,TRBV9,CASSLGGLSYNEQFF,TGTGCCAGCAGCCTTGGGGGCTTATCCTACAATGAGCAGTTCTTC
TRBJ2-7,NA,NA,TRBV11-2,CASSLDQGYVYEQYF,TGTGCCAGCAGCTTAGATCAGGGATATGTCTACGAGCAGTACTTC
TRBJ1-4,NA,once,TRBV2,CASNRQTNEKLFF,TGTGCCAGCAATCGCCAGACTAATGAAAAACTGTTTTTT
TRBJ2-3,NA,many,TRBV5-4,CASSPLGADTQYF,TGTGCCAGCAGCCCGCTAGGCGCAGATACGCAGTATTTT
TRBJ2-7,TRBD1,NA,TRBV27,CASRPGQGSYEQYF,TGTGCCAGCAGGCCGGGACAGGGCTCCTACGAGCAGTACTTC
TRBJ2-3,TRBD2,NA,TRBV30,CAWSVGLAGGRGTQYF,TGTGCCTGGAGTGTCGGGCTAGCGGGAGGGAGGGGTACGCAGTATTTT
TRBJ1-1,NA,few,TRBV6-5,CATCPHEAFF,TGTGCCACCTGTCCACACGAAGCTTTCTTT
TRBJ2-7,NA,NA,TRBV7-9,CALSRDNYEQYF,TGTGCCCTTAGCCGGGACAACTACGAGCAGTACTTC
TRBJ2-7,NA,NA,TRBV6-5,CASSIGQSSYEQYF,TGTGCCAGCAGTATCGGACAGAGCTCCTACGAGCAGTACTTC
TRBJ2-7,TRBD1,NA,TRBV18,CASSSEDRAPYEQYF,TGTGCCAGCTCATCCGAGGACAGGGCCCCCTACGAGCAGTACTTC
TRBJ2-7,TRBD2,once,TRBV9,CASSATSGGASSYEQYF,TGTGCCAGCAGCGCTACTAGCGGGGGGGCCAGTTCCTACGAGCAGTACTTC
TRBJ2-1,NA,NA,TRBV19,CASSIGLNNEQFF,TGTGCCAGTAGTATTGGGCTGAATAATGAGCAGTTCTTC
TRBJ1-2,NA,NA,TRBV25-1,CASSEVGVVDGYTF,TGTGCCAGCAGTGAAGTAGGGGTAGTTGATGGCTACACCTTC